This T cell receptor (beta chain) was found in a study of cytomegalovirus exposure and HLA in healthy donors. Whole-study results and caveats: According to a later analysis, donors in an Asian-associated ancestry cluster reportedly had fewer N-insertions than the roughly 720-donor mean.

Concerning this clone itself: Its antigen is not known.

It was with 60 Vbeta and 13 Jbeta primers that the PCR ran. Clones were read by immunoSEQ multiplex PCR, and TCRdb kept only the in-frame ones, dropping some. This table holds a few hundred thousand clones, approximately 80% found once. The V gene's germline CDR1 is SGHTA and CDR2 FQGTGA. This CDR3 is built from 14 residues. The V and J ends lost 6 bases and 10 bases, in that order; junction bases with no gene match: 11. Sequencing used PBMCs. This chain uses TRBV7-3 with TRBJ2-1; 8 bases map to TRBD2. The sequence came from a man younger than 45 in good health and CMV-seronegative. CDR3: CASSSPPTSGEQFF. The CDR3 DNA reads TGTGCCAGCAGTTCACCTCCAACTAGCGGCGAGCAGTTCTTC.